These T cell receptor beta chains were read from a single sample in a study of blood T cell repertoires in COVID-19. Only in-frame clones appear in the TCRdb table, and some are missing; sequencing was by immunoSEQ multiplex PCR. This sample has 150,000 or so clones; about 90% occur once, and the top ten carry 3.5% to 4.5%. The sequencing input was peripheral blood. These receptors all stem from a woman in her 70s with acute or convalescent COVID-19. Each CDR3 is given with its conserved first and last residue. A D gene is named only where the DNA matches it firmly. Clone size, where shown, is once, few, many, or a class for clones that have expanded.

14	TRBD1	TRBV6-5	TRBJ2-7	NA	CASRRGQVPYEQYF	TGTGCCAGCAGGAGGGGACAGGTACCCTACGAGCAGTACTTC
11	NA	TRBV30	TRBJ1-1	NA	CGCEPNTEAFF	TGTGGATGCGAACCGAACACTGAAGCTTTCTTT
14	TRBD1	TRBV7-2	TRBJ2-7	NA	CASSSPNRGYEQYF	TGTGCCAGCAGCTCCCCCAACAGGGGATACGAGCAGTACTTC
14	TRBD1	TRBV27	TRBJ2-3	NA	CASSRTGPTDTQYF	TGTGCCAGCAGTCGGACAGGACCTACAGATACGCAGTATTTT
16	TRBD2	TRBV6-5	TRBJ2-5	few	CASSYGTSVYQETQYF	TGTGCCAGCAGTTACGGGACTAGTGTATACCAAGAGACCCAGTACTTC
16	NA	TRBV5-4	TRBJ2-2	NA	CASSFVSGVGTGELFF	TGTGCCAGCAGCTTTGTTTCAGGGGTGGGCACCGGGGAGCTGTTTTTT
18	NA	TRBV24-1	TRBJ2-2	NA	CATSDPTSGGRLAGELFF	TGTGCCACCAGTGATCCCACATCGGGGGGCAGGTTGGCCGGGGAGCTGTTTTTT
15	TRBD1	TRBV4-2	TRBJ1-4	NA	CASSQRGGLNEKLFF	TGTGCCAGCAGCCAAAGAGGGGGCTTGAATGAAAAACTGTTTTTT
12	NA	TRBV7-9	TRBJ2-1	NA	CASSLGENEQFF	TGTGCCAGCAGCTTAGGGGAGAATGAGCAGTTCTTC
15	NA	TRBV6-2/TRBV6-3	TRBJ1-5	NA	CASSYGGSRNQPQHF	TGTGCCAGCAGTTACGGAGGGAGTCGCAATCAGCCCCAGCATTTT
13	TRBD1	TRBV3-1/TRBV3-2	TRBJ1-2	NA	CASSQQTGGGYTF	TGTGCCAGCAGCCAGCAGACAGGGGGTGGCTACACCTTC
11	NA	TRBV10-3	TRBJ1-1	once	CATTLNTEAFF	TGTGCCACTACCTTAAACACTGAAGCTTTCTTT
16	TRBD1	TRBV5-4	TRBJ1-2	NA	CASSLAVSGQGDGYTF	TGTGCCAGCAGCTTGGCCGTTTCGGGACAGGGGGATGGCTACACCTTC
13	NA	TRBV6-5	TRBJ1-3	once	CAIRPSSGNTIYF	TGTGCCATTCGTCCTAGCTCTGGAAACACCATATATTTT
16	TRBD1	TRBV6-5	TRBJ2-7	NA	CASSYSTGTGRNEQYF	TGTGCCAGCAGTTACTCGACCGGGACAGGGAGGAACGAGCAGTACTTC
11	TRBD2	TRBV7-9	TRBJ2-1	NA	CASSLAGEQFF	TGTGCCAGCAGTCTAGCGGGAGAGCAGTTCTTC
15	TRBD1	TRBV30	TRBJ1-6	NA	CAVETLGTGVSPLHF	TGTGCAGTGGAGACATTGGGGACAGGTGTCTCACCCCTCCACTTT
20	TRBD2	TRBV18	TRBJ2-3	NA	CASSQGYPLLAGGRIDTQYF	TGTGCCAGCTCACAAGGATATCCCCTTTTAGCGGGAGGGCGTATCGATACGCAGTATTTT
16	TRBD2	TRBV19	TRBJ2-5	NA	CASSIVGLAHQETQYF	TGTGCCAGTAGTATTGTAGGACTAGCGCACCAAGAGACCCAGTACTTC
18	TRBD1	TRBV5-7	TRBJ2-1	NA	CASSFGTGWIGAYNEQFF	TGTGCCAGCAGCTTTGGGACAGGGTGGATTGGAGCATACAATGAGCAGTTCTTC
15	NA	TRBV6-2/TRBV6-3	TRBJ2-4	NA	CASSYTPASGGIQYF	TGTGCCAGCAGTTACACTCCAGCCTCAGGGGGGATTCAGTACTTC
15	NA	TRBV7-9	TRBJ2-3	NA	CASSLGQRSTDTQYF	TGTGCCAGCAGCCTCGGACAGAGGAGCACAGATACGCAGTATTTT
14	NA	TRBV4-1	TRBJ1-4	few	CASSQRVTNEKLFF	TGCGCCAGCAGCCAGCGGGTTACTAATGAAAAACTGTTTTTT
16	TRBD2	TRBV19	TRBJ2-1	NA	CASSISGLAKYNEQFF	TGTGCCAGTAGTATTTCCGGACTAGCGAAATACAATGAGCAGTTCTTC
14	NA	TRBV30	TRBJ1-4	NA	CAWADGTRSEKLFF	TGTGCCTGGGCCGACGGGACTCGTTCTGAAAAACTGTTTTTT
13	NA	TRBV5-8	TRBJ2-7	NA	CASSFLHPYEQYF	TGTGCCAGCAGCTTTTTACACCCCTACGAGCAGTACTTC
15	TRBD2	TRBV5-6	TRBJ2-1	few	CASSLGLAGGNEQFF	TGTGCCAGCAGCCTGGGACTAGCGGGGGGTAATGAGCAGTTCTTC